Listed below are T cell receptor beta chains from one sample, sequenced in a study of PD-1 blockade in classical Hodgkin lymphoma. Sequenced by immunoSEQ multiplex PCR; TCRdb stores in-frame clones only, minus some. The data hold fewer than 30,000 clones, with 72% observed a single time. The sequencing here drew on peripheral blood mononuclear cells (PBMCs), taken before the fourth cycle of nivolumab. Receptors originate from a human donor with classical Hodgkin lymphoma. Both conserved end residues are part of each CDR3. Each record gives: J gene, D gene, V gene, clone size, CDR3 protein, CDR3 DNA. A D gene is named only where the DNA matches it firmly. Expanded clones get a size class; other rows say once, few or many, or leave the size out.

TRBJ1-1,.,TRBV12-5,few,CASSPGVNTEAFF,TGTGCTAGTAGTCCCGGGGTGAACACTGAAGCTTTCTTT
TRBJ2-5,.,TRBV9,.,CASSVATGLGQETQYF,TGTGCCAGCAGCGTAGCTACAGGGTTGGGTCAAGAGACCCAGTACTTC
TRBJ1-5,TRBD1,TRBV10-2,.,CASSVGGPGGWDQPQHF,TGCGCCAGCAGTGTCGGGGGCCCAGGGGGCTGGGATCAGCCCCAGCATTTT
TRBJ1-1,.,TRBV5-4,.,CASSLVSEAFF,TGTGCCAGCAGCTTGGTTTCTGAAGCTTTCTTT
TRBJ2-1,.,TRBV5-1,.,CASFPGDGSYNEQFF,TGCGCCAGCTTCCCGGGGGACGGATCCTACAATGAGCAGTTCTTC
TRBJ2-1,.,TRBV18,.,CASSPPGGAGSYNEQFF,TGTGCCAGCTCACCACCGGGTGGCGCGGGCTCCTACAATGAGCAGTTCTTC
TRBJ2-7,TRBD1,TRBV13,medium-sized,CASSFGQGAEQYF,TGTGCCAGCAGCTTCGGGCAGGGGGCCGAGCAGTACTTC
TRBJ2-1,.,TRBV6-5,once,CASSYSSGAVEQFF,TGTGCCAGCAGTTACTCGTCGGGAGCGGTTGAGCAGTTCTTC
TRBJ1-1,.,TRBV19,.,CASSSGRADLTEAFF,TGTGCCAGTAGTTCGGGTCGGGCAGATCTCACTGAAGCTTTCTTT
TRBJ2-3,TRBD2,TRBV7-2,.,CASSYGLAGGADTQYF,TGTGCCAGCAGCTACGGACTAGCGGGAGGTGCAGATACGCAGTATTTT
TRBJ2-7,.,TRBV5-1,.,CASSSPGRGDTYEQYF,TGCGCCAGCAGCTCCCCCGGCAGGGGGGACACCTACGAGCAGTACTTC
TRBJ1-2,.,TRBV30,medium-sized,CAWYLPGPLGYTF,TGTGCCTGGTACTTACCGGGACCCTTAGGCTACACCTTC
TRBJ2-1,.,TRBV7-2,.,CASSLPLAGGRDEQFF,TGTGCCAGCAGCTTACCACTAGCCGGAGGTCGCGATGAGCAGTTCTTC
TRBJ2-3,TRBD2,TRBV19,.,CASSISSGAFADTQYF,TGTGCCAGTAGTATCTCTAGCGGGGCTTTCGCGGATACGCAGTATTTT
TRBJ2-6,.,TRBV30,.,CAWGWSSGANVLTF,TGTGCCTGGGGGTGGAGCTCGGGGGCCAACGTCCTGACTTTC
TRBJ2-3,.,TRBV7-9,once,CASSLGPGALTDTQYF,TGTGCCAGCAGCTTGGGCCCCGGGGCCCTCACAGATACGCAGTATTTT
TRBJ2-2,TRBD1,TRBV9,.,CASSPGQGYTGELFF,TGTGCCAGCAGCCCCGGACAGGGCTACACCGGGGAGCTGTTTTTT
TRBJ2-3,TRBD1,TRBV4-1,.,CASSLGGQGTDTQYF,TGCGCCAGCAGCCTCGGGGGACAGGGGACAGATACGCAGTATTTT
TRBJ1-2,.,TRBV5-6,.,CASSIGGDYGYTF,TGTGCCAGCAGCATAGGAGGGGACTATGGCTACACCTTC
TRBJ2-7,.,TRBV7-2,.,CASSLATPQYEQYF,TGTGCCAGCAGCTTAGCCACGCCCCAATACGAGCAGTACTTC
TRBJ1-5,.,TRBV19,.,CASSMVGGRVSNQPQHF,TGTGCCAGTAGTATGGTCGGCGGCAGGGTTAGCAATCAGCCCCAGCATTTT
TRBJ2-7,.,TRBV4-1,.,CASSQEGGRTYEQYF,TGCGCCAGCAGCCAAGAGGGGGGAAGGACCTACGAGCAGTACTTC
TRBJ1-1,TRBD1,TRBV7-2,once,CASSSRQGRTEAFF,TGTGCCAGCAGCTCCCGACAGGGGCGGACTGAAGCTTTCTTT
TRBJ2-1,.,TRBV6-1,.,CAAPGAGAPRNEQFF,TGTGCCGCCCCCGGCGCGGGGGCGCCGAGGAATGAGCAGTTCTTC
TRBJ1-5,.,TRBV27,.,CASSLTGTRGNQPQHF,TGTGCCAGCAGTTTAACAGGGACAAGGGGCAATCAGCCCCAGCATTTT
TRBJ2-1,TRBD2,TRBV11-2,.,CASSWAIGAGGYNEQFF,TGTGCCAGCAGCTGGGCGATAGGAGCGGGAGGGTACAATGAGCAGTTCTTC
TRBJ2-7,.,TRBV9,.,CASSVAASPYEQYF,TGTGCCAGCAGCGTAGCTGCTAGCCCCTACGAGCAGTACTTC
TRBJ1-5,.,TRBV4-3,few,CASSQVAGSNQPQHF,TGCGCCAGCAGCCAGGTGGCAGGTAGCAATCAGCCCCAGCATTTT
TRBJ2-5,.,TRBV7-2,.,CASSLGWRTQETQYF,TGTGCCAGCAGCTTAGGGTGGCGTACTCAAGAGACCCAGTACTTC
TRBJ2-7,TRBD2,TRBV4-2,.,CASSQDFGTSGRASYEQYF,TGTGCCAGCAGCCAAGATTTCGGGACTAGCGGGAGGGCCTCCTACGAGCAGTACTTC
TRBJ2-7,.,TRBV6-5,.,CASSYGTGNYEQYF,TGTGCCAGCAGTTACGGGACTGGGAACTACGAGCAGTACTTC
TRBJ2-1,TRBD2,TRBV28,.,CASGTPPFF,TGTGCTAGCGGGACCCCGCCATTCTTC
TRBJ1-2,.,TRBV19,.,CASSIKRGSVYGYTF,TGTGCCAGTAGTATAAAACGTGGCAGCGTTTATGGCTACACCTTC